This is a list of T cell receptor beta chains from one sample in a study of shared clonotypes between healthy human individuals. TCRdb's copy holds only in-frame clones and misses some; the assay was immunoSEQ multiplex PCR. The data contain about 2 million clones, about 95% of them singletons. Sequenced sample: naive CD8+ T cells sorted from blood. These receptors were collected from a young man in good health. The CDR3 runs from the conserved cysteine through the conserved F or W. The D gene is left open where the match is weak. Clone size is not always given. Where it is, it says once, few, many or a class for expanded clones.

j_call: TRBJ2-1; clone_size: once; d_call: NA; v_call: TRBV5-1; cdr3_nt: TGCGCCAGCAGCCTAAGAGGCCGGGGTGGCGATGAGCAGTTCTTC; cdr3_aa: CASSLRGRGGDEQFF
j_call: TRBJ2-7; clone_size: NA; d_call: NA; v_call: TRBV27; cdr3_nt: TGTGCCAGCTCCCGGGGGGCTCGAGGCGGGAGCCACGAGCAGTACTTC; cdr3_aa: CASSRGARGGSHEQYF
j_call: TRBJ2-2; clone_size: NA; d_call: TRBD1; v_call: TRBV11-3; cdr3_nt: TGTGCCAGCAGGGACAGGGGGCACACCGGGGAGCTGTTTTTT; cdr3_aa: CASRDRGHTGELFF
j_call: TRBJ2-5; clone_size: few; d_call: NA; v_call: TRBV7-9; cdr3_nt: TGTGCCAGCAGCAACAGGTACCAAGAGACCCAGTACTTC; cdr3_aa: CASSNRYQETQYF
j_call: TRBJ2-7; clone_size: once; d_call: NA; v_call: TRBV19; cdr3_nt: TGTGCCAGTAGAGTGGGATCCGCGTTCTATTACGAGCAGTACTTC; cdr3_aa: CASRVGSAFYYEQYF
j_call: TRBJ2-3; clone_size: NA; d_call: NA; v_call: TRBV2; cdr3_nt: TGTGCCAGCAAGACGGGAGCTAGCACAGATACGCAGTATTTT; cdr3_aa: CASKTGASTDTQYF
j_call: TRBJ2-7; clone_size: NA; d_call: TRBD1; v_call: TRBV7-9; cdr3_nt: TGTGCCAGCAGCTTAGCGCTCTTAGGACAGGTTACTTCAAAGCAGTACTTC; cdr3_aa: CASSLALLGQVTSKQYF
j_call: TRBJ2-7; clone_size: NA; d_call: TRBD1; v_call: TRBV10-3; cdr3_nt: TGTGCCATGCGGACAGGACAATCATTCGACGAGCAGTACTTC; cdr3_aa: CAMRTGQSFDEQYF
j_call: TRBJ2-7; clone_size: NA; d_call: NA; v_call: TRBV4-1; cdr3_nt: TGCGCCAGCAGCCAGTTAGGGAAAGCCTACGAGCAGTACTTC; cdr3_aa: CASSQLGKAYEQYF
j_call: TRBJ1-4; clone_size: NA; d_call: TRBD1; v_call: TRBV7-9; cdr3_nt: TGTGCCAGCAGCCCACAGACAGGGGGCTTTGAAAAACTGTTTTTT; cdr3_aa: CASSPQTGGFEKLFF
j_call: TRBJ2-1; clone_size: NA; d_call: NA; v_call: TRBV6-6; cdr3_nt: TGTGCCAGCAGTTATCAATCCGGGACTTATAATGAGCAGTTCTTC; cdr3_aa: CASSYQSGTYNEQFF
j_call: TRBJ2-3; clone_size: NA; d_call: TRBD1; v_call: TRBV30; cdr3_nt: TGTGCCTGGCAGGAGACAGGGTCCACAGATACGCAGTATTTT; cdr3_aa: CAWQETGSTDTQYF
j_call: TRBJ1-4; clone_size: NA; d_call: NA; v_call: TRBV7-6; cdr3_nt: TGTGCCAGCAGCTTAGGAACGGATATTAATGAAAAACTGTTTTTT; cdr3_aa: CASSLGTDINEKLFF
j_call: TRBJ2-1; clone_size: once; d_call: NA; v_call: TRBV16; cdr3_nt: TGTGCCAGCAGCCAATTGGTCAGTGGTGAGCAGTTCTTC; cdr3_aa: CASSQLVSGEQFF
j_call: TRBJ2-7; clone_size: NA; d_call: TRBD2; v_call: TRBV7-9; cdr3_nt: TGTGCCAGCAGCTTAGTTGTAGCGGGGGATTCCTACGAGCAGTACTTC; cdr3_aa: CASSLVVAGDSYEQYF
j_call: TRBJ2-7; clone_size: NA; d_call: NA; v_call: TRBV5-6; cdr3_nt: TGTGCCAGCAACTCCGTAAGGGGAAGCTACGAGCAGTACTTC; cdr3_aa: CASNSVRGSYEQYF
j_call: TRBJ2-5; clone_size: NA; d_call: TRBD1; v_call: TRBV28; cdr3_nt: TGTGCCAGCAGCCCACAGGGGTTAGAAGAGACCCAGTACTTC; cdr3_aa: CASSPQGLEETQYF
j_call: TRBJ1-4; clone_size: NA; d_call: NA; v_call: TRBV10-3; cdr3_nt: TGTGCCATCACGGGACTTACGTTTTTT; cdr3_aa: CAITGLTFF
j_call: TRBJ1-1; clone_size: NA; d_call: TRBD1; v_call: TRBV27; cdr3_nt: TGTGCCAGCAGTCCGGGACAGGGCGTTGCTGAAGCTTTCTTT; cdr3_aa: CASSPGQGVAEAFF
j_call: TRBJ1-1; clone_size: NA; d_call: NA; v_call: TRBV7-7; cdr3_nt: TGTGCTAGCAGCCCCCTTATCGTGGACACTGAAGCTTTCTTT; cdr3_aa: CASSPLIVDTEAFF
j_call: TRBJ2-3; clone_size: NA; d_call: NA; v_call: TRBV7-9; cdr3_nt: TGTGCCAGCAGCTTGGACAGCGCCCTTAGCACAGATACGCAGTATTTT; cdr3_aa: CASSLDSALSTDTQYF
j_call: TRBJ2-5; clone_size: NA; d_call: NA; v_call: TRBV7-9; cdr3_nt: TGTGCCAGCAGCTTAGCGCTGGGGGAACACGAGACCCAGTACTTC; cdr3_aa: CASSLALGEHETQYF
j_call: TRBJ2-7; clone_size: NA; d_call: TRBD2; v_call: TRBV4-3; cdr3_nt: TGCGCCAGCAGCCCCGCGGGACATGAGACTAGCGGAGATCCTTACGAGCAGTACTTC; cdr3_aa: CASSPAGHETSGDPYEQYF
j_call: TRBJ2-7; clone_size: NA; d_call: NA; v_call: TRBV4-1; cdr3_nt: TGCGCCAGCAGCCAAGATCGGGGTTACGAGCAGTACTTC; cdr3_aa: CASSQDRGYEQYF
j_call: TRBJ1-2; clone_size: once; d_call: TRBD1; v_call: TRBV5-4; cdr3_nt: TGTGCCAGCAGCTGGGACAGCAATGGCTACACCTTC; cdr3_aa: CASSWDSNGYTF
j_call: TRBJ2-3; clone_size: NA; d_call: NA; v_call: TRBV10-3; cdr3_nt: TGTGCCATCGACGACGGGGAGAGCACAGATACGCAGTATTTT; cdr3_aa: CAIDDGESTDTQYF